This TCR beta chain was identified in a study of blood T cell repertoires in COVID-19. J gave up 1 base and V 3 bases, and 13 bases lay outside the gene matches. The CDR3 runs 19 residues. Germline CDR1 is GTSNPN and CDR2 is SVGIG (reference sequence). Clones were read by immunoSEQ multiplex PCR, and TCRdb kept only the in-frame ones, dropping some. The profile covers roughly 150,000 clones, with 80% to 90% appearing a single time and approximately 2.6% taken by the ten largest. The sequencing sample was made of peripheral blood. This TCR was recovered from a woman aged 80 or older with COVID-19, enrolled during active disease. The rearrangement links TRBV30 to TRBJ1-5; TRBD1 agrees at 12 bases. The CDR3 here is CAWRPQGQGARGSNQPQHF. CDR3 coding DNA: TGTGCCTGGAGGCCGCAGGGACAGGGGGCGCGGGGAAGCAATCAGCCCCAGCATTTT. Full variable domain (rest looked up from reference TRBV30 and TRBJ1-5): SQTIHQWPATLVQPVGSPLSLECTVEGTSNPNLYWYRQAAGRGLQLLFYSVGIGQISSEVPQNLSASRPQDRQFILSSKKLLLSDSGFYLCAWRPQGQGARGSNQPQHFGDGTRLSIL.